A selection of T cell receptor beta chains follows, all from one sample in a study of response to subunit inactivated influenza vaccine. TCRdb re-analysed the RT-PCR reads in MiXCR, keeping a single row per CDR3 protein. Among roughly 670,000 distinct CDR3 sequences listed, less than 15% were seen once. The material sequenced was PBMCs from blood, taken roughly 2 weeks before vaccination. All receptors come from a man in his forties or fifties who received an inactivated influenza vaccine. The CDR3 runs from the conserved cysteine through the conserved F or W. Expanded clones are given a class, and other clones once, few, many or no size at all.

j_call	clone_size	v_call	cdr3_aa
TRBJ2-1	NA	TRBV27	CASSYAGDAYNEQFF
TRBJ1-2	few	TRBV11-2	CASSPTGPGGYTF
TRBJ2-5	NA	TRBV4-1	CASSQDGRGLATQYF
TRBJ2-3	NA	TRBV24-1	CATSDSRDRATDTQYF
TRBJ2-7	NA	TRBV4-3	CASSQDRGGRAFEQYF
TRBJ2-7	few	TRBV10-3	CAIQNARKSPEQYF
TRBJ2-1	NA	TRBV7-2	CASSPAPRFHEQFF
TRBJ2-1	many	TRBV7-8	CASSYTGTGYGDEQFF
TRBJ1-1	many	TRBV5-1	CASSFDSANTEAFF
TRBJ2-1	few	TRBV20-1	CSATPRGASYNEQFF
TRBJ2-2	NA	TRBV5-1	CASRNTAHAGELFF
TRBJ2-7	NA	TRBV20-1	CSAREGAVTYEQYF
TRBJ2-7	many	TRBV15	CATRGTSYGEQYF
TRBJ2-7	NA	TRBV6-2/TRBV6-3	CASTYRTGSSYEQYF
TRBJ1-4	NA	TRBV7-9	CASSSRTVATNEKLFF
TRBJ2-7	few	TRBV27	CASRPSAGHEQYF
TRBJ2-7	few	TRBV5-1	CASTLTGGREQYF
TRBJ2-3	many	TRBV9	CASSVGGGEADTQYF
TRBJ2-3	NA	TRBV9	CASTQGAGERSDTQYF
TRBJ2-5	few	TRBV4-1	CASSQVVALGTQYF
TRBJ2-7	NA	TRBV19	CASAPGTGPHEQYF
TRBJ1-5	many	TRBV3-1	CASSQDRDQPQHF
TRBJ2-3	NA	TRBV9	CAAKSRQRALGTDTQYF
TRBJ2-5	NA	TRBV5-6	CASSPPGLGGQETQYF
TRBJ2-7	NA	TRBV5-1	CASSFSTYYEQYF
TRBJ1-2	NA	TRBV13	CASSRPGYGYTF
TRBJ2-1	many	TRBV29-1	CSVVIMFDRAYNEQFF
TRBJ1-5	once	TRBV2	CASSEDSLNQPQHF
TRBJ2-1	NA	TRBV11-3	CASSLEGLAGGHNEQFF
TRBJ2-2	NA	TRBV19	CASKKFQENTGELFF
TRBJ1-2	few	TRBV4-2	CASSRIDPPDDGYTF
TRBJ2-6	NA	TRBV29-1	CSVPSGTAYSGANVLTF
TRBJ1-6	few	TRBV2	CASSDRSSYNSPLHF
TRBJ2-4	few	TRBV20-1	CSAREILTGGLGIQYF
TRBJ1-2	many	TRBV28	CASSFSQGRGWGGYTF
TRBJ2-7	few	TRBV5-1	CASSWGGDRGRLEQYF
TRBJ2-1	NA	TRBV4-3	CASSQDLGSSGGADGEQFF
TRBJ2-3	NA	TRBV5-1	CASSLVGGLVTDTQYF
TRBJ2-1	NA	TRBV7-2	CASSWGGRAGNEQFF
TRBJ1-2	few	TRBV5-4	CASSQGTGVDGYTF
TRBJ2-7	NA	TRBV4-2	CASSQRPGHEQYF
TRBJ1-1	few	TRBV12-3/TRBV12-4	CASSFTGTGTEAFF
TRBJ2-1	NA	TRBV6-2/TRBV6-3	CASSYSNGREGAFF